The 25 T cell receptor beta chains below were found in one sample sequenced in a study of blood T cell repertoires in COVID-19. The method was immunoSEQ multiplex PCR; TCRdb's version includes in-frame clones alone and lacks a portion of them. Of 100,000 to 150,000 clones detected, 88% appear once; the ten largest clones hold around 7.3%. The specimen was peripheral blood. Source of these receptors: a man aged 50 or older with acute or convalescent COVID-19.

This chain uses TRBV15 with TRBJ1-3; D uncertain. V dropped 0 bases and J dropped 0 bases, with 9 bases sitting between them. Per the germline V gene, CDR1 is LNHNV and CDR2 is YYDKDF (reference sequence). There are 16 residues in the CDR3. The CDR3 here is CATSRDTANSGNTIYF. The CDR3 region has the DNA TGTGCCACCAGCAGAGATACAGCAAACTCTGGAAACACCATATATTTT.

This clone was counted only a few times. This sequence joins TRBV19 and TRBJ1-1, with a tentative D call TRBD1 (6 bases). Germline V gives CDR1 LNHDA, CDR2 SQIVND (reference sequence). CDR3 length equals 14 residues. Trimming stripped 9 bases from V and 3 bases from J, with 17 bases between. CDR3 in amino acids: CASKPGHVYTEAFF. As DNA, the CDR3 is TGTGCCAGCAAGCCGGGACACGTCTACACTGAAGCTTTCTTT.

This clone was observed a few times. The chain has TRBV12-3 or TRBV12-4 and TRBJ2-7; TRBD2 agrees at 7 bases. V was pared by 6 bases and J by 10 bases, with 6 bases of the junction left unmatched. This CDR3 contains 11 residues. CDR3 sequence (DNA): TGTGCCAGCAGCCGGAGCGGGAAACAGTACTTC. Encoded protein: CASSRSGKQYF.

Here the CDR3 reads CASSPEAAGGLYTQYF. DNA of the CDR3: TGTGCCAGTAGTCCTGAGGCAGCGGGAGGGCTATATACGCAGTATTTT. The chain uses TRBV19 and TRBJ2-3, with 10 bases matching TRBD2. This CDR3 spans 16 amino acids. Trimming cost V 5 bases and J 7 bases; bases outside gene matches: 12. CDR1 and CDR2 (germline): LNHDA, SQIVND (reference sequence).

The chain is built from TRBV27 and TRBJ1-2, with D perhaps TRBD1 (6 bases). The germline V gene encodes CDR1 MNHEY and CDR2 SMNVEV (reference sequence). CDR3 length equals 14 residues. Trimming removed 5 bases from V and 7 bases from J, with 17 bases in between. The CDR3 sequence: CASSPTGLSSGYTF. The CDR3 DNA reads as TGTGCCAGCAGTCCCACAGGGCTAAGTAGTGGCTACACCTTC.

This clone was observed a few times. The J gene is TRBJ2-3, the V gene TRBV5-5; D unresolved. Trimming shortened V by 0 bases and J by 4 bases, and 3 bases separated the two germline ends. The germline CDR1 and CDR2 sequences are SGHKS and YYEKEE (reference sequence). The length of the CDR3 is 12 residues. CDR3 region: CASSLGADTQYF. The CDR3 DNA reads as TGTGCCAGCAGCTTGGGAGCAGATACGCAGTATTTT.

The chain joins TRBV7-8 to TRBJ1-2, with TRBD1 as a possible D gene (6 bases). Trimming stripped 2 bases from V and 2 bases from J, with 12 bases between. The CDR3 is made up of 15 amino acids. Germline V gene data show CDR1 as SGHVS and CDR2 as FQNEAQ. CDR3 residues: CASSLLPGANYGYTF. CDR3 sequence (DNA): TGTGCCAGCAGCTTACTTCCAGGGGCGAACTATGGCTACACCTTC.

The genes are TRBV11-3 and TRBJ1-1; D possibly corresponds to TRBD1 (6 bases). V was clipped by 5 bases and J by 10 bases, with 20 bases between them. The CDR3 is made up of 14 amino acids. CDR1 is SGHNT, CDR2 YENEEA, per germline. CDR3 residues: CASSSRTADLGAFF. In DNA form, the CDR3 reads TGTGCCAGCAGCAGCCGGACAGCCGACCTGGGAGCTTTCTTT.

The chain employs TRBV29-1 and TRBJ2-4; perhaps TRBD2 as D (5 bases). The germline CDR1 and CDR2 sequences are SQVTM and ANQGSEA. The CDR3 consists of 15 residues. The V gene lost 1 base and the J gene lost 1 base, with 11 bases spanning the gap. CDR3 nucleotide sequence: TGCAGCGTTGAAGTTCCGGAGGTGGCCAAAAACATTCAGTACTTC. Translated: CSVEVPEVAKNIQYF.

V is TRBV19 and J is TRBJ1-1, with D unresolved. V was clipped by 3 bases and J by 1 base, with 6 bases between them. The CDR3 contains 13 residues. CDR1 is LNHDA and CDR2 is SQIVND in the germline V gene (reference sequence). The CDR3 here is CASSIEGNTEAFF. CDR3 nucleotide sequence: TGTGCCAGTAGTATTGAGGGGAACACTGAAGCTTTCTTT. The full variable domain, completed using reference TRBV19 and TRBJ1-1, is DGGITQSPKYLFRKEGQNVTLSCEQNLNHDAMYWYRQDPGQGLRLIYYSQIVNDFQKGDIAEGYSVSREKKESFPLTVTSAQKNPTAFYLCASSIEGNTEAFFGQGTRLTVV.

CDR3 residues: CAISESMDRGKAFF. DNA of the CDR3: TGTGCCATCAGTGAGTCGATGGACAGGGGAAAAGCTTTCTTT. V is TRBV10-3 and J is TRBJ1-1; TRBD1 aligns across 9 bases. The CDR3 has 14 amino acids. The trim removed 0 bases at V and 9 bases at J, leaving 5 bases unmatched. The germline CDR1 and CDR2 sequences are ENHRY and SYGVKD.

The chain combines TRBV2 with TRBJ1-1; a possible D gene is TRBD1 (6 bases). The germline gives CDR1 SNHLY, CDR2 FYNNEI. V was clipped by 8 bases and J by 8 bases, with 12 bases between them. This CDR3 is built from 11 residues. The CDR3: CASLGGLEAFF. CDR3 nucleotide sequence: TGTGCCAGCCTAGGGGGTCTCGAAGCTTTCTTT.

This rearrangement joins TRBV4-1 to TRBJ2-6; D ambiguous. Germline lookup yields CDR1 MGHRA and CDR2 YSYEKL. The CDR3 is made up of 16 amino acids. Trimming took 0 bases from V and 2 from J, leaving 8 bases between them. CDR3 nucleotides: TGCGCCAGCAGCCAAGATCGAGACACTGGGGCCAACGTCCTGACTTTC. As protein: CASSQDRDTGANVLTF.

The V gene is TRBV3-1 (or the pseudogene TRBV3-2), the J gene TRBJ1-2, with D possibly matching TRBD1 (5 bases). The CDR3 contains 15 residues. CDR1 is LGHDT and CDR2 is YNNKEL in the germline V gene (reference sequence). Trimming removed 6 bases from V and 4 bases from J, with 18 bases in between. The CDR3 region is CASRRAFGDFYGYTF. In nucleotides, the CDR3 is TGTGCCAGCAGGAGAGCCTTCGGGGACTTCTATGGCTACACCTTC.

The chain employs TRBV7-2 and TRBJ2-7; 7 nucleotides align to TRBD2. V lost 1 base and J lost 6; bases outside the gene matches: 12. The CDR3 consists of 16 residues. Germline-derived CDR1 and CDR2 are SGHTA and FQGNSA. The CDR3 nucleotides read TGTGCCAGCAGCTTAGTTCCGGCTCCGGGAGGAAGCGAGCAGTACTTC. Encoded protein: CASSLVPAPGGSEQYF.

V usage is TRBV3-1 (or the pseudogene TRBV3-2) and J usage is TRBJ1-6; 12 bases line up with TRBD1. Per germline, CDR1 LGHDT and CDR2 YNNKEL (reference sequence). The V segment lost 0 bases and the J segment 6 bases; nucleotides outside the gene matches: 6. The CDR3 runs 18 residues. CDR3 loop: CASSQDRRDRGLNSPLHF. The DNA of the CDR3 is TGTGCCAGCAGCCAAGATCGGAGGGACAGGGGGCTTAATTCACCCCTCCACTTT.

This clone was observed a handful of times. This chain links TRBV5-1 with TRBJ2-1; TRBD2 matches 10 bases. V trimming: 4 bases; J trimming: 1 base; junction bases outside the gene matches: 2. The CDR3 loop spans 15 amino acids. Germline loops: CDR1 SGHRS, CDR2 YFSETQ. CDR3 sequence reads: CASSLAGESYNEQFF. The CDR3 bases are TGCGCCAGCAGCCTAGCGGGAGAATCCTACAATGAGCAGTTCTTC.

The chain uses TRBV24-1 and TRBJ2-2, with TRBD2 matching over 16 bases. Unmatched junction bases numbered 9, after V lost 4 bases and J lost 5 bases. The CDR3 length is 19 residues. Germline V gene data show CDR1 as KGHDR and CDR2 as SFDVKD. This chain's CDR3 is CATSDKGLAGGPDTGELFF. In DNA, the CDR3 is TGTGCCACCAGTGACAAGGGACTAGCGGGAGGGCCAGATACCGGGGAGCTGTTTTTT.

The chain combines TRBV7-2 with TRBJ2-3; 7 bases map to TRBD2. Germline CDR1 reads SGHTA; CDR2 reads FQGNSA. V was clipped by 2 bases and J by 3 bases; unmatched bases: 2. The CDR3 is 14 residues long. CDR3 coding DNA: TGTGCCAGCAGCTTACAGGGAGGGACAGATACGCAGTATTTT. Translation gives CASSLQGGTDTQYF.

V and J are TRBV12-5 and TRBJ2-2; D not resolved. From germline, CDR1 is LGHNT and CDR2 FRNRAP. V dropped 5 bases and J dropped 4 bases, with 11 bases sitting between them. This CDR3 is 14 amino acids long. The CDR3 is CASGHRDGTGELFF. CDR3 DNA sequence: TGTGCTAGTGGTCACAGAGATGGCACCGGGGAGCTGTTTTTT.

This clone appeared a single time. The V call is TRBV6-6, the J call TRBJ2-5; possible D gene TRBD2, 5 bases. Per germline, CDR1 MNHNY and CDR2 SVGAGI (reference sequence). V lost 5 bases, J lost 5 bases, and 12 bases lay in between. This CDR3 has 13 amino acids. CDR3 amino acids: CASSPRGAETQYF. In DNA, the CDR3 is TGTGCCAGCAGTCCCCGGGGTGCCGAGACCCAGTACTTC.

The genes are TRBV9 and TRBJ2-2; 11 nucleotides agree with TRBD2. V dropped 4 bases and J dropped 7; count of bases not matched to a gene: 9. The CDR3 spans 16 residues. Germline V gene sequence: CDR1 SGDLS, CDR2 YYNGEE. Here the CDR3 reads CASSPNSGRVHGELFF. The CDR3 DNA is TGTGCCAGCAGCCCCAATAGCGGGAGGGTCCACGGGGAGCTGTTTTTT.

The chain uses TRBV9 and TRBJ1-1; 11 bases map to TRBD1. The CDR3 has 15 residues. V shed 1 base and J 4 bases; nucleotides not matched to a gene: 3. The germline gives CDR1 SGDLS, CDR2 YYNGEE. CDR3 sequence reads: CASSVQDRGLTEAFF. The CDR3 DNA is TGTGCCAGCAGCGTACAGGACAGGGGGCTCACTGAAGCTTTCTTT.

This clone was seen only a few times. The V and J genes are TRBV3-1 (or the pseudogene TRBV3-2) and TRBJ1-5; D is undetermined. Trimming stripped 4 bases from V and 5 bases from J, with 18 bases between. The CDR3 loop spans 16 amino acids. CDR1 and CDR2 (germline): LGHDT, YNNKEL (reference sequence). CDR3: CASSPTMVPRDQPQHF. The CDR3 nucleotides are TGTGCCAGCAGCCCTACAATGGTCCCCCGGGATCAGCCCCAGCATTTT.

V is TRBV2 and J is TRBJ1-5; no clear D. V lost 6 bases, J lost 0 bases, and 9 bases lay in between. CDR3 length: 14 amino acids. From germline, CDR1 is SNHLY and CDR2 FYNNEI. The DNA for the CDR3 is TGTGCCAGCAGGTTGCTTAGTAGCAATCAGCCCCAGCATTTT. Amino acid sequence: CASRLLSSNQPQHF.